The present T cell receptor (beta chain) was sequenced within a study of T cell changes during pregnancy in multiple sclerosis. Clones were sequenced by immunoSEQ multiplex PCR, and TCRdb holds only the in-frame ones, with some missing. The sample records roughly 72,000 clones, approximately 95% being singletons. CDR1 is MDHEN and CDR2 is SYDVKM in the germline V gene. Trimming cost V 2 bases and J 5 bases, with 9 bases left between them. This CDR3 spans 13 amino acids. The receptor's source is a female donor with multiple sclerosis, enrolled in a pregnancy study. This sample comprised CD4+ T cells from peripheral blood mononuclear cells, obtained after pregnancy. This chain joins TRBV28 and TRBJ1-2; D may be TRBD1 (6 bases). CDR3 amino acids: CASSLIGGYGYTF. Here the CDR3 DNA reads TGTGCCAGCAGTTTAATAGGGGGATATGGCTACACCTTC.